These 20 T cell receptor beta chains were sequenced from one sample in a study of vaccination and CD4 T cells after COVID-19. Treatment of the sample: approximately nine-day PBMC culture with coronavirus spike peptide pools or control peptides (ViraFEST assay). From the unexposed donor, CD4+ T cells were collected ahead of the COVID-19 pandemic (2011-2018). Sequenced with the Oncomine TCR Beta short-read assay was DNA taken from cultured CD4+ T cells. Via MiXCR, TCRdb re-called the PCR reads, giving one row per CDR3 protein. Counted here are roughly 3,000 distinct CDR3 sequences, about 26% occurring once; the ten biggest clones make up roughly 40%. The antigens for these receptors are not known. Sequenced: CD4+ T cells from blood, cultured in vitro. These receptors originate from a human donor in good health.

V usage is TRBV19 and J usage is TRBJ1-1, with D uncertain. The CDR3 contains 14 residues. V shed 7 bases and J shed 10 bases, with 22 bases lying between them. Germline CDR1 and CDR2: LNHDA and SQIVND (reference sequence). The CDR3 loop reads CASTFGTREGLAFF. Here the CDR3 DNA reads TGTGCCAGTACGTTCGGAACGCGGGAGGGTTTAGCTTTCTTT.

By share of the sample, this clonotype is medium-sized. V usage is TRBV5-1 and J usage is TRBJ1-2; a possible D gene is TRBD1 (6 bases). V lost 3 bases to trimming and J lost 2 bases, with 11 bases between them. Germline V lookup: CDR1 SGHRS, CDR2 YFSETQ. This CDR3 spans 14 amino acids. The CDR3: CASSSNTGNYGYTF. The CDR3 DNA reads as TGCGCCAGCAGCTCGAACACAGGGAACTATGGCTACACCTTC.

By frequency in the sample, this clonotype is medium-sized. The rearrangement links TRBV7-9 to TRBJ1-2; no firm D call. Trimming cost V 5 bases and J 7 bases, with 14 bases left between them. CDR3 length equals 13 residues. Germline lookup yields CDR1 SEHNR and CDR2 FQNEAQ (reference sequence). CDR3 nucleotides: TGTGCCAGCAGCCCAGCCAGAGACGCTGGCTACACCTTC. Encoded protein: CASSPARDAGYTF. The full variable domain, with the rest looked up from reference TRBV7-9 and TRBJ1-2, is DTGVSQNPRHKITKRGQNVTFRCDPISEHNRLYWYRQTLGQGPEFLTYFQNEAQLEKSRLLSDRFSAERPKGSFSTLEIQRTEQGDSAMYLCASSPARDAGYTFGSGTRLTVV.

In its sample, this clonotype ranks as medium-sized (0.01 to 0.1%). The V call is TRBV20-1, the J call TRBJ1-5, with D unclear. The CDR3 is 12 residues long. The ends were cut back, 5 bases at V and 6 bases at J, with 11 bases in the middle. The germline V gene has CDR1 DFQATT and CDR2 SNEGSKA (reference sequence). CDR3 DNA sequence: TGCAGTGCTCACATCTTCGGTCAGCCCCAGCATTTT. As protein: CSAHIFGQPQHF.

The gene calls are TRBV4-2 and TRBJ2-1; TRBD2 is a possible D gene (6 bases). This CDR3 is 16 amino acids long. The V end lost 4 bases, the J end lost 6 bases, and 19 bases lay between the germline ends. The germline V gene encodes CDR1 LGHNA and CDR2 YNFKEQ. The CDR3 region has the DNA TGTGCCAGCAGCCCACTAGGCGGGACCTCCCTCAATGAGCAGTTCTTC. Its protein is CASSPLGGTSLNEQFF.

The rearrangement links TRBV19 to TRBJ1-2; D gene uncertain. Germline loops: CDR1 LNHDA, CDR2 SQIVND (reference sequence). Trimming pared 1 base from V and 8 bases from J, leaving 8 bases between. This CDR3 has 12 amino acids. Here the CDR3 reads CASSIGMRGYTF. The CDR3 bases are TGTGCCAGTAGTATAGGGATGCGCGGCTACACCTTC.

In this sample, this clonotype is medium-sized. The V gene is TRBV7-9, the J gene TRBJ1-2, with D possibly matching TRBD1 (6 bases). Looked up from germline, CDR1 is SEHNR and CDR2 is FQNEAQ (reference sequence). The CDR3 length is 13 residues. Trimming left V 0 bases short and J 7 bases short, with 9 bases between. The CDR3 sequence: CASSLAGGGGYTF. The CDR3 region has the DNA TGTGCCAGCAGCTTAGCAGGAGGGGGTGGCTACACCTTC.

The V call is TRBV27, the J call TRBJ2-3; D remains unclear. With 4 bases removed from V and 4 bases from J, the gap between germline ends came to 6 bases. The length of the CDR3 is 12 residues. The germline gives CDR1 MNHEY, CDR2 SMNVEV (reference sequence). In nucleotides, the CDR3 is TGTGCCAGCAGTTCTTCCGCAGATACGCAGTATTTT. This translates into CASSSSADTQYF.

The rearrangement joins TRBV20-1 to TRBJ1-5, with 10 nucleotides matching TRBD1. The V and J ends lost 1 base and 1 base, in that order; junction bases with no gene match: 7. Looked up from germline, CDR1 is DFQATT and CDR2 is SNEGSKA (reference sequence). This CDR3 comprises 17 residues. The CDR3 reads CSARGTPGQGSNQPQHF. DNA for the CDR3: TGCAGTGCTAGAGGAACCCCGGGACAGGGGAGCAATCAGCCCCAGCATTTT.

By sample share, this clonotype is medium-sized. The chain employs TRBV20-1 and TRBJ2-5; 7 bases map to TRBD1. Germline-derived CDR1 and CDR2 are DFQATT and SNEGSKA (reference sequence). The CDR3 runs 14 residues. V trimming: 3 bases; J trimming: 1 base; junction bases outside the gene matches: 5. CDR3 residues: CSASKDRVQETQYF. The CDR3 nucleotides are TGCAGTGCTAGCAAAGACAGGGTCCAAGAGACCCAGTACTTC.

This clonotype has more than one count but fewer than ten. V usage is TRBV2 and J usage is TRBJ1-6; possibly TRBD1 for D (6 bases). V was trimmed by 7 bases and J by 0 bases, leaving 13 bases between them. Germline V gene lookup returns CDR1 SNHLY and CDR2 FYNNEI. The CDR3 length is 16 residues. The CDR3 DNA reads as TGTGCCAGCAACGAACAGGGAGGCTCCTATAATTCACCCCTCCACTTT. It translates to CASNEQGGSYNSPLHF.

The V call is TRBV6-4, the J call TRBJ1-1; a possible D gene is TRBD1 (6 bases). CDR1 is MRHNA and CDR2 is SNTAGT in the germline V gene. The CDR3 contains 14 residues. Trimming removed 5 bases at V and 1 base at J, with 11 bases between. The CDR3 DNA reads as TGTGCCAGCAGTCAGGGGCCGGGGAACACTGAAGCTTTCTTT. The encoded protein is CASSQGPGNTEAFF.

The CDR3 region is CASSFRGQETQYF. The CDR3 coding sequence is TGTGCCAGCAGTTTTCGGGGCCAAGAGACCCAGTACTTC. V gene TRBV28 combines with J gene TRBJ2-5; possible D gene TRBD2, 5 bases. CDR3 length: 13 residues. The V end was cut by 3 bases, the J end by 1 base, with 6 bases between. Germline-derived CDR1 and CDR2 are MDHEN and SYDVKM.

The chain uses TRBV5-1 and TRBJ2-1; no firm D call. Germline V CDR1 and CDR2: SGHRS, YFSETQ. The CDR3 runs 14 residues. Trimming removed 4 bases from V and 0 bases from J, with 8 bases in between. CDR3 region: CASSGLSSYNEQFF. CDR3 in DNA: TGCGCCAGCAGCGGTCTCAGCTCCTACAATGAGCAGTTCTTC.

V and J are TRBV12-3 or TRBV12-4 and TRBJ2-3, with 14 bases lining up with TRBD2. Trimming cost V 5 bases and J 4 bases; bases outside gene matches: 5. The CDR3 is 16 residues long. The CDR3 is CASSTGLAGGSDTQYF. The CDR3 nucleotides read TGTGCCAGCAGTACTGGACTAGCGGGGGGATCAGATACGCAGTATTTT.

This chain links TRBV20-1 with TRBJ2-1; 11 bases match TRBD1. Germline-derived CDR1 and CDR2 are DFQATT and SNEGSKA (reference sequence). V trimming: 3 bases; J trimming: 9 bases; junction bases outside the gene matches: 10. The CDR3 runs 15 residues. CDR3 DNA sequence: TGCAGTGCTAGTACTTCCGGGACAGGGGGAGGTGAGCAGTTCTTC. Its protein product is CSASTSGTGGGEQFF.

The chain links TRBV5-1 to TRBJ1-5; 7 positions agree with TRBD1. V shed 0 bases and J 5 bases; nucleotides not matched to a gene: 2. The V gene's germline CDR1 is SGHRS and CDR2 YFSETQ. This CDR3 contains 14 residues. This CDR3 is CASSLDTGDQPQHF. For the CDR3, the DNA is TGCGCCAGCAGCTTGGATACAGGGGATCAGCCCCAGCATTTT.

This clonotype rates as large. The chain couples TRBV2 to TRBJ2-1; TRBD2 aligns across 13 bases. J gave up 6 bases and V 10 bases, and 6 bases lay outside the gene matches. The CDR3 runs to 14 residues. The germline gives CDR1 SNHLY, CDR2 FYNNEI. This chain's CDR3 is CAIPGTSGANEQFF. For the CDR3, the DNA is TGTGCCATCCCCGGGACTAGCGGGGCCAATGAGCAGTTCTTC.

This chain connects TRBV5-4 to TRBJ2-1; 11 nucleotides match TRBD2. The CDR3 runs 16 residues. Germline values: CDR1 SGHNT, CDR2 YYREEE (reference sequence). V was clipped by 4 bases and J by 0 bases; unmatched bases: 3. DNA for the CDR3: TGTGCCAGCAGCCCGGGACTAGCGGTCTCCTACAATGAGCAGTTCTTC. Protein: CASSPGLAVSYNEQFF.

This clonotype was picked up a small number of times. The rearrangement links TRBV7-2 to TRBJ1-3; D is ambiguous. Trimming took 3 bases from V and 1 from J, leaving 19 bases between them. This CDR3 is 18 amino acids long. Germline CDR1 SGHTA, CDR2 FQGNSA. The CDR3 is CASSLTYLGTGSGNTIYF. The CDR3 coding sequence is TGTGCCAGCAGCTTGACCTACCTCGGCACGGGATCTGGAAACACCATATATTTT.